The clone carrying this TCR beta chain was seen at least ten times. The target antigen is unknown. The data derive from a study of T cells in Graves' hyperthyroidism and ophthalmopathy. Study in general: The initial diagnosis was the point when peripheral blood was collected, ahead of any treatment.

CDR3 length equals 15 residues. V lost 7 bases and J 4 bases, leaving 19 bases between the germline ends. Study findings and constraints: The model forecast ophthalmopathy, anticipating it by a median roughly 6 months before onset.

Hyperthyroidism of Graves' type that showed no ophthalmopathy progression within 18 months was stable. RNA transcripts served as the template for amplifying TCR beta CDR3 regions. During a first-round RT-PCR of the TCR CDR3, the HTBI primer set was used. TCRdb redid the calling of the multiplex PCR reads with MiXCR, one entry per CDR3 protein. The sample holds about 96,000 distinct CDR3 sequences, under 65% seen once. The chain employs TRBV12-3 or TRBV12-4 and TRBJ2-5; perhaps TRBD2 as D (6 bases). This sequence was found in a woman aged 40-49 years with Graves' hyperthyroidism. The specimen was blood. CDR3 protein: CASKMGRAGSETQYF. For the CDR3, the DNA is TGTGCCAGCAAGATGGGACGAGCGGGTTCAGAGACCCAGTACTTC.